Following are 26 T cell receptor beta chains from one sample sequenced in a study of chemoradiotherapy in HPV16-positive cancers. Sequenced by immunoSEQ multiplex PCR; TCRdb stores in-frame clones only, minus some. The sample has roughly 29,000 clones, roughly nine tenths seen once. This material consisted of blood, taken from a patient who underwent chemoradiotherapy. These receptors all come from a human donor with HPV-associated anogenital cancer.

CDR3 in amino acids: CASTTGQGSYEQYF. In nucleotides, the CDR3 is TGTGCCAGCACTACGGGACAGGGTTCCTACGAGCAGTACTTC. The J gene is TRBJ2-7, the V gene TRBV2, with TRBD1 matching 9 bases. This CDR3 contains 14 residues. The trim removed 7 bases at V and 1 base at J, leaving 5 bases unmatched. Looked up from germline, CDR1 is SNHLY and CDR2 is FYNNEI.

The chain uses TRBV27 and TRBJ2-2, with TRBD2 matching 7 bases. The CDR3 is 15 residues long. The J segment lost 6 bases and the V segment lost 3 bases, leaving 7 bases of the junction unmatched. Germline CDR1 and CDR2: MNHEY and SMNVEV (reference sequence). CDR3 loop: CASSFGGRAAGELFF. The CDR3 bases are TGTGCCAGCAGTTTTGGTGGGAGGGCGGCCGGGGAGCTGTTTTTT.

This chain uses TRBV5-1 with TRBJ1-2; D may be TRBD1 (5 bases). V gave up 4 bases and J gave up 6 bases, with 16 bases separating them. The germline V gene encodes CDR1 SGHRS and CDR2 YFSETQ. This CDR3 comprises 14 residues. The CDR3 reads CASSLSWRGNGYTF. The CDR3 DNA sequence: TGCGCCAGCAGCCTCTCGTGGAGGGGCAATGGCTACACCTTC.

The chain is built from TRBV28 and TRBJ1-1; a possible D gene is TRBD1 (6 bases). The CDR3 runs to 14 residues. V lost 2 bases to trimming and J lost 1 base, with 8 bases between them. In germline, CDR1 is MDHEN, CDR2 SYDVKM. The DNA for the CDR3 is TGTGCCAGCAGTTTAGGGGGCTCGAACACTGAAGCTTTCTTT. Translating it yields CASSLGGSNTEAFF.

The gene calls are TRBV19 and TRBJ2-3; no clear D gene. There are 14 residues in the CDR3. From germline, CDR1 is LNHDA and CDR2 SQIVND (reference sequence). V lost 3 bases to trimming and J lost 0 bases, with 7 bases between them. The CDR3 DNA sequence: TGTGCCAGTAGTATTTCTGATAGCACAGATACGCAGTATTTT. Its translation: CASSISDSTDTQYF.

The chain recombines TRBV28 with TRBJ2-2; D gene unclear. Deletions cut 2 bases from V and 2 bases from J, with 3 bases between. The CDR3 is 13 amino acids. CDR1 and CDR2 (germline): MDHEN, SYDVKM. CDR3 region: CASSLGNTGELFF. The CDR3 DNA follows: TGTGCCAGCAGTTTAGGTAACACCGGGGAGCTGTTTTTT.

The genes are TRBV4-1 and TRBJ2-1; D is ambiguous. CDR3 length equals 14 residues. Germline CDR1 and CDR2: MGHRA and YSYEKL. V was trimmed by 8 bases and J by 4 bases, leaving 15 bases between them. CDR3 amino acids: CASRLLISYNEQFF. The DNA for the CDR3 is TGCGCCAGCCGCCTACTTATTTCTTACAATGAGCAGTTCTTC.

The chain links TRBV11-2 to TRBJ2-7; 13 bases map to TRBD2. The V gene end was trimmed by 5 bases and the J gene end by 4 bases; junction bases not matched to a gene: 5. CDR1 is SGHAT, CDR2 FQNNGV, per germline. This CDR3 spans 15 amino acids. CDR3 residues: CASSETSGGFYEQYF. CDR3 coding DNA: TGTGCCAGCAGCGAGACTAGCGGGGGGTTTTACGAGCAGTACTTC.

The chain has TRBV5-1 and TRBJ2-7, with a possible D match to TRBD2 (6 bases). In germline, CDR1 is SGHRS, CDR2 YFSETQ. The CDR3 is 13 amino acids. V was clipped by 0 bases and J by 7 bases, with 11 bases between them. For the CDR3, the DNA is TGCGCCAGCAGCTTGGAGGGTGCGGGGGAGCAGTACTTC. Amino acid sequence: CASSLEGAGEQYF. Together with reference TRBV5-1 and TRBJ2-7, the CDR3 gives the full variable domain: KAGVTQTPRYLIKTRGQQVTLSCSPISGHRSVSWYQQTPGQGLQFLFEYFSETQRNKGNFPGRFSGRQFSNSRSEMNVSTLELGDSALYLCASSLEGAGEQYFGPGTRLTVT.

The chain employs TRBV5-4 and TRBJ2-3, with TRBD2 matching over 10 bases. There are 16 residues in the CDR3. V dropped 0 bases and J dropped 5; count of bases not matched to a gene: 6. Germline V CDR1 and CDR2: SGHNT, YYREEE (reference sequence). CDR3 amino acids: CASSLGLAGAGDTQYF. The CDR3 nucleotides are TGTGCCAGCAGCTTGGGGCTAGCGGGAGCAGGAGATACGCAGTATTTT.

The chain couples TRBV4-3 to TRBJ2-6; TRBD2 is a possible D gene (5 bases). This CDR3 region has 20 residues. Germline CDR1 is LGHNA and CDR2 is YSLEER. V lost 0 bases and J 4 bases, leaving 22 bases between the germline ends. Here the CDR3 reads CASSQESRGGRYSGANVLTF. The DNA of the CDR3 is TGCGCCAGCAGCCAAGAAAGTCGTGGCGGGCGCTATTCCGGGGCCAACGTCCTGACTTTC.

This rearrangement joins TRBV5-1 to TRBJ2-1; 9 bases align to TRBD2. CDR3 size: 14 residues. The V gene's germline CDR1 is SGHRS and CDR2 YFSETQ. V shed 3 bases and J 7 bases; nucleotides not matched to a gene: 5. The CDR3 DNA sequence: TGCGCCAGCAGCTACTCTAGCGGGGAAAATGAGCAGTTCTTC. Protein product: CASSYSSGENEQFF.

The chain recombines TRBV5-1 with TRBJ2-6; D perhaps matches TRBD2 (7 bases). CDR3 size: 16 residues. V was shortened by 7 bases and J by 2 bases, with 16 bases between the two germline ends. The germline V gene encodes CDR1 SGHRS and CDR2 YFSETQ. Written as DNA, the CDR3 is TGCGCCAGCTCCGATCCCGGGGGGCCTGGGGCCAACGTCCTGACTTTC. As protein: CASSDPGGPGANVLTF.

This rearrangement joins TRBV5-1 to TRBJ1-1, with D perhaps matching TRBD1 (5 bases). Germline CDR1 and CDR2: SGHRS and YFSETQ. The CDR3 totals 14 residues. V was clipped by 2 bases and J by 2 bases, with 10 bases between them. The CDR3 DNA reads TGCGCCAGCAGCTTCAAAGGGGAAAACACTGAAGCTTTCTTT. Translated, it gives CASSFKGENTEAFF.

This clone was seen a handful of times. The rearrangement links TRBV29-1 to TRBJ1-1; D remains ambiguous. The ends were cut back, 4 bases at V and 0 bases at J, with 3 bases in the middle. Looked up from germline, CDR1 is SQVTM and CDR2 is ANQGSEA. The CDR3 loop spans 11 amino acids. CDR3 residues: CSVVVNTEAFF. CDR3 coding DNA: TGCAGCGTTGTTGTGAACACTGAAGCTTTCTTT. The complete variable domain, with remaining parts taken from reference TRBV29-1 and TRBJ1-1, reads SAVISQKPSRDICQRGTSLTIQCQVDSQVTMMFWYRQQPGQSLTLIATANQGSEATYESGFVIDKFPISRPNLTFSTLTVSNMSPEDSSIYLCSVVVNTEAFFGQGTRLTVV.

The V and J genes are TRBV28 and TRBJ2-7, with D tentatively TRBD2 (5 bases). Germline V lookup: CDR1 MDHEN, CDR2 SYDVKM. V was shortened by 5 bases and J by 4 bases, with 12 bases between the two germline ends. CDR3 length equals 13 residues. CDR3 bases: TGTGCCAGCAGTCGTGGCGGCGGGTACGAGCAGTACTTC. This sequence encodes CASSRGGGYEQYF.

The V call is TRBV5-1, the J call TRBJ2-2; 9 positions match TRBD2. The CDR3 runs to 18 residues. The germline V gene encodes CDR1 SGHRS and CDR2 YFSETQ. The trim removed 0 bases at V and 7 bases at J, leaving 13 bases unmatched. The DNA of the CDR3 is TGCGCCAGCAGCTTGGCCCCTTTTAGCGGGAGTGTGATCGGGGAGCTGTTTTTT. Translating it yields CASSLAPFSGSVIGELFF.

The CDR3: CASSEFGRATNEKLFF. The CDR3 nucleotides read TGTGCCAGCAGTGAATTCGGCAGAGCAACTAATGAAAAACTGTTTTTT. This chain uses TRBV2 with TRBJ1-4; D unclear. The CDR3 loop spans 16 amino acids. The germline gives CDR1 SNHLY, CDR2 FYNNEI. With 2 bases removed from V and 0 bases from J, the gap between germline ends came to 10 bases.

This chain links TRBV7-2 with TRBJ2-5; maybe TRBD2 (5 bases). Germline assignment: CDR1 SGHTA and CDR2 FQGNSA. The V end lost 10 bases, the J end lost 5 bases, and 14 bases lay between the germline ends. This CDR3 comprises 12 residues. The CDR3 here is CATSRGMETQYF. CDR3 DNA sequence: TGTGCCACTTCCCGAGGGATGGAGACCCAGTACTTC.

This rearrangement joins TRBV10-2 to TRBJ2-7, with 13 bases identical to TRBD2. CDR3 size: 14 residues. V trimming: 5 bases; J trimming: 7 bases; junction bases outside the gene matches: 5. Germline CDR1 reads WSHSY; CDR2 reads SAAADI. The chain's CDR3 is CASSPGLAGSEQYF. The CDR3 DNA follows: TGCGCCAGCAGTCCGGGACTAGCGGGATCTGAGCAGTACTTC.

The chain has TRBV27 and TRBJ2-7; TRBD1 matches at 9 bases. V shed 6 bases and J 6 bases; nucleotides not matched to a gene: 9. This CDR3 region has 14 residues. Germline V CDR1 and CDR2: MNHEY, SMNVEV (reference sequence). DNA of the CDR3: TGTGCCAGCAGCCGGCGGACAGGGGCGGTCGAGCAGTACTTC. Translating gives CASSRRTGAVEQYF.

The rearrangement uses TRBV19 and TRBJ2-1; D is possibly TRBD1 (6 bases). Germline lookup yields CDR1 LNHDA and CDR2 SQIVND (reference sequence). The ends were cut back, 0 bases at V and 2 bases at J, with 11 bases in the middle. CDR3 length equals 16 residues. For the CDR3, the DNA is TGTGCCAGTAGTATAGACACCGGGGACACCTACAATGAGCAGTTCTTC. As protein: CASSIDTGDTYNEQFF.

Here the CDR3 DNA reads TGTGCCAGCAGTCCCCCCCCGGACAGGGCAGGGGGCAATGAGCAGTTCTTC. This sequence encodes CASSPPPDRAGGNEQFF. V usage is TRBV27 and J usage is TRBJ2-1; 8 bases align to TRBD1. Germline assignment: CDR1 MNHEY and CDR2 SMNVEV (reference sequence). The CDR3 loop spans 17 amino acids. V gave up 5 bases and J gave up 6 bases; unmatched junction bases: 15.

This clone has only a few counts. The chain carries TRBV6-1 and TRBJ2-6, with D tentatively TRBD1 (6 bases). The V end lost 8 bases, the J end lost 15 bases, and 20 bases lay between the germline ends. The CDR3 consists of 13 residues. Germline lookup yields CDR1 MNHNS and CDR2 SASEGT. CDR3 nucleotides: TGTGCCAGCTTTAGGGACATGAGGGAAGCCCTGACTTTC. It yields the protein CASFRDMREALTF.

This clone was counted once. This chain uses TRBV13 with TRBJ1-4, with TRBD1 as a possible D gene (5 bases). V was clipped by 5 bases and J by 6 bases, with 10 bases between them. CDR1 is PRHDT, CDR2 FYEKMQ, per germline (reference sequence). CDR3 length: 13 residues. Here the CDR3 reads CASSLGEDEKLFF. The CDR3 bases are TGTGCCAGCAGCCTGGGGGAGGATGAAAAACTGTTTTTT.

The chain joins TRBV9 to TRBJ2-7; unclear D gene. Germline V gene data show CDR1 as SGDLS and CDR2 as YYNGEE. Between the trimmed V and J ends, which lost 1 base and 7 bases, there was a span of 12 bases. The CDR3 extends over 13 amino acids. The CDR3 DNA reads as TGTGCCAGCAGCGTATTTGACACGAGTGAGCAGTACTTC. It is translated as CASSVFDTSEQYF. The whole variable domain, filled in from reference TRBV9 and TRBJ2-7, reads DSGVTQTPKHLITATGQRVTLRCSPRSGDLSVYWYQQSLDQGLQFLIQYYNGEERAKGNILERFSAQQFPDLHSELNLSSLELGDSALYFCASSVFDTSEQYFGPGTRLTVT.